This T cell receptor beta chain came from a study of T cells in Graves' hyperthyroidism and ophthalmopathy. This clonotype was detected many times. Its matching antigen is unknown. Study findings and constraints: The blood repertoire included most of the expanded thyroid clonotypes above 0.001.

CDR1 and CDR2 (germline): ENHRY, SYGVKD. V shed 4 bases, J shed 6 bases, and the junction held 19 bases outside the gene matches. The CDR3 runs 19 residues. Patients aged 18 to 65 had newly diagnosed hyperthyroidism that had lasted under 2 months. Amplification targeted TCR beta CDR3 regions from RNA transcripts. HTBI primers were used for first-round RT-PCR of the TCR CDR3. TCRdb called the multiplex PCR reads again in MiXCR, with one record for every CDR3 protein. The table includes around 340,000 distinct CDR3 sequences, roughly 17% detected once. The clonotype originates from a woman between 25 and 40 years old with Graves' hyperthyroidism that later progressed to Graves' ophthalmopathy. This chain uses TRBV10-3 with TRBJ2-1; 9 bases agree with TRBD2. Sequencing was done on a sample of blood. The CDR3 protein is CAISATSWAREGLANEQFF. DNA of the CDR3: TGTGCCATCAGTGCTACGTCGTGGGCGCGGGAGGGCCTGGCCAATGAGCAGTTCTTC.